The clone carrying this T cell receptor beta chain has a count of ten or more. The antigen remains unidentified. This entry is derived from a study of T cells in Graves' hyperthyroidism and ophthalmopathy. Study-level background: Peripheral blood was drawn at first diagnosis, prior to all treatment.

TCR beta CDR3 sequences were amplified from RNA transcripts. Carried out on the TCR CDR3, a first-round RT-PCR used the HTBI primer set. TCRdb ran MiXCR on the multiplex PCR reads and lists one entry per CDR3 protein. The repertoire holds some 250,000 distinct CDR3 sequences, with more than 12% as singletons. Germline CDR1 reads LNHDA; CDR2 reads SQIVND (reference sequence). V gave up 7 bases and J gave up 2 bases, with 13 bases separating them. This CDR3 is built from 14 residues. Blood was sampled at initial diagnosis of hyperthyroidism, prior to onset of any ophthalmopathy symptoms. Study-wide results and limits: Blood samples included most of the expanded thyroid clonotypes exceeding 0.001.

The sequence came from a woman between 40 and 55 years old with Graves' hyperthyroidism that later progressed to Graves' ophthalmopathy. The sequenced material came from blood. The genes are TRBV19 and TRBJ2-3, with D possibly called TRBD1 or TRBD2 (5 bases each). CDR3 protein: CASNPGTYTDTQYF. The CDR3 DNA reads TGTGCCAGTAACCCAGGGACCTACACAGATACGCAGTATTTT.